This entry lists 5 T cell receptor beta chains sequenced from one sample in a study of T cell clonality in common variable immunodeficiency (dated by TCRdb to about 2015). The library was produced with the immunoSEQ multiplex PCR assay. What TCRdb holds here is the immuneACCESS table cut down to in-frame rearrangements. Part of the clones is not present; checked against another copy, under half of the missing clones reflect an unresolved V gene, and the others are unexplained. For this sample, 25,000 to 35,000 clones are listed, none of them singletons. The ten top clones hold roughly 4% of the sample. The sequenced material came from peripheral blood mononuclear cells. The source of these receptors is a person aged 18-70 years in good health.

In its sample, this clone was seen many times. The DNA ends 3 residues before the CDR3 does, and the rest of the CDR3 is filled in from the germline J gene. The chain is built from TRBV5-6 and TRBJ2-6; TRBD1 aligns across 7 bases. This CDR3 comprises 15 residues. Losses at the gene ends were 6 bases for V and 0 bases for J; bases not matched to a gene: 3. Germline V CDR1 and CDR2: SGHDT, YYEEEE. The DNA read from the CDR3 is TGTGCCAGCACCGGGACAGCCTCTGGGGCCAACGTC. Protein product: CASTGTASGANV. In full, the CDR3 reads CASTGTASGANVLTF.

Points on this clone: The CDR3 end falls 3 residues outside the read, so it is completed with the germline J gene. The chain carries TRBV20-1 and TRBJ2-7, with D possibly being TRBD1 (6 bases). The germline CDR1 and CDR2 sequences are DFQATT and SNEGSKA (reference sequence). V lost 1 base, J lost 3 bases, and 10 bases lay in between. The CDR3 has 13 residues. The CDR3 reads CSARADRHYEQYF. The part of the CDR3 DNA that was read is TGCAGTGCTAGAGCGGACAGACACTACGAG.

This clone was detected ten times or more. The read terminates 3 residues before the CDR3 end, so the remaining end is supplied by the germline J gene. The rearrangement joins TRBV7-2 to TRBJ2-5, with TRBD1 matching 9 bases. Per the germline V gene, CDR1 is SGHTA and CDR2 is FQGNSA. This CDR3 region has 14 residues. CDR3 sequence reads: CASSPPPGQGTQYF. The DNA read from the CDR3 is TGTGCCAGCAGCCCGCCCCCGGGACAGGGAACC.

Only a few counts were recorded for this clone. Read sequence stops 3 residues before the CDR3 end, and the germline J gene provides the missing end. This chain joins TRBV7-3 and TRBJ2-4; 8 bases match TRBD1. Germline V gene sequence: CDR1 SGHTA, CDR2 FQGTGA. This CDR3 is built from 14 residues. The DNA read from the CDR3 is TGTGCCAGCAGCCCACAGGGGGACGGCTATGGT. Translation: CASSPQGDGYG. The CDR3 reads in full as CASSPQGDGYGQYF.

This clone was counted many times. The sequence runs out 3 residues before the end of the CDR3; the remainder is reconstructed from the germline J gene. The chain uses TRBV20-1 and TRBJ1-5; perhaps TRBD1 as D (6 bases). This CDR3 is built from 13 residues. Trimming pared 4 bases from V and 3 bases from J, leaving 10 bases between. Germline-derived CDR1 and CDR2 are DFQATT and SNEGSKA (reference sequence). The DNA read from the CDR3 is TGCAGTGCTACAAACAGGGTCAATCAGCCC. Protein sequence: CSATNRVNQP. The CDR3 in its entirety is CSATNRVNQPQHF.